The present T cell receptor (beta chain) was sequenced within a study of cytomegalovirus exposure and HLA in healthy donors. General study findings and limits: An analysis done earlier found most TCR beta V segments productive about 87% or about 30% of the time.

Notes on this clone: Antigen: not known.

Healthy bone marrow donors made up the donors. The PCR used 60 Vbeta and 13 Jbeta primers. Assay: immunoSEQ multiplex PCR; the TCRdb copy retains only in-frame clones and omits some. The table has under 150,000 clones, around three quarters seen once. The trim removed 4 bases at V and 0 bases at J, leaving 2 bases unmatched. The CDR3 totals 13 residues. Per germline, CDR1 SQVTM and CDR2 ANQGSEA. This TCR was recovered from a man aged 18 to 29 in good health and CMV-seronegative. Sample: PBMCs. The chain couples TRBV29-1 to TRBJ1-1, with 7 bases that match TRBD1. The CDR3 is CSVGGTVNTEAFF. The CDR3 nucleotides read TGCAGCGTTGGCGGGACAGTGAACACTGAAGCTTTCTTT.